The rows below give T cell receptor beta chains drawn from one sample of a study of chemoradiotherapy in HPV16-positive cancers. TCRdb's table, derived via immunoSEQ multiplex PCR, lists solely in-frame clones and lacks some. The repertoire holds 5,500 to 8,000 clones, with 60% to 85% as singletons. Sampling was carried out from a patient who underwent chemoradiotherapy. These receptors all stem from a human donor with HPV-associated anogenital cancer. Each CDR3 is given with its conserved first and last residue. The order of the fields is J gene, V gene, clone size, D gene, CDR3 DNA, CDR3 protein. D genes are given only for firm matches. Where a row states a size, it is once, few, many or the class of an expanded clone; other rows omit it.

j_call: TRBJ2-3; v_call: TRBV4-2; clone_size: -; d_call: -; cdr3_nt: TGTGCCAGCAGCCAAGAAACAGGCCAGTGGAATACGCAGTATTTT; cdr3_aa: CASSQETGQWNTQYF
j_call: TRBJ2-7; v_call: TRBV12-1; clone_size: few; d_call: -; cdr3_nt: TGTGCCAGCAGCTTTGTTGGGATAGGGCCATTC; cdr3_aa: CASSFVGIGPF
j_call: TRBJ2-3; v_call: TRBV5-1; clone_size: -; d_call: -; cdr3_nt: TGCGCCAGCAGCTGGGGACTTCGCACAGATACGCAGTATTTT; cdr3_aa: CASSWGLRTDTQYF
j_call: TRBJ2-1; v_call: TRBV7-8; clone_size: -; d_call: TRBD2; cdr3_nt: TGTGCCAGCACCTCGAGGAGTAGCGGGGGTCTCTCCTACAATGAGCAGTTCTTC; cdr3_aa: CASTSRSSGGLSYNEQFF
j_call: TRBJ1-6; v_call: TRBV28; clone_size: medium-sized; d_call: -; cdr3_nt: TGTGCCAGCAACACCCCCTTCCAAGGCCGAAATTCACCCCTCCACTTT; cdr3_aa: CASNTPFQGRNSPLHF
j_call: TRBJ1-4; v_call: TRBV6-5; clone_size: -; d_call: TRBD1; cdr3_nt: TGTGCCAGCGGGACAGGACGTGAAAAACTGTTTTTT; cdr3_aa: CASGTGREKLFF
j_call: TRBJ2-2; v_call: TRBV29-1; clone_size: -; d_call: TRBD2; cdr3_nt: TGCAGCACGGGGGGTCCTAACACCGGGGAGCTGTTTTTT; cdr3_aa: CSTGGPNTGELFF
j_call: TRBJ2-7; v_call: TRBV7-8; clone_size: -; d_call: -; cdr3_nt: TGTGCCAGCAGCCCGGGACGCCGGGAGGAGCAGTACTTC; cdr3_aa: CASSPGRREEQYF
j_call: TRBJ1-2; v_call: TRBV2; clone_size: -; d_call: -; cdr3_nt: TGTGCCAGCAGTGTTTCGTATGGCTACACCTTC; cdr3_aa: CASSVSYGYTF
j_call: TRBJ2-5; v_call: TRBV10-1; clone_size: once; d_call: TRBD1; cdr3_nt: TGCGCCAGCAGTGAGTCGACAGGGACGGAGACCCAGTACTTC; cdr3_aa: CASSESTGTETQYF
j_call: TRBJ2-3; v_call: TRBV28; clone_size: few; d_call: -; cdr3_nt: TGTGCCAGCAGTTTCGTGGCGGGCACAGATACGCAGTATTTT; cdr3_aa: CASSFVAGTDTQYF
j_call: TRBJ1-2; v_call: TRBV11-2; clone_size: once; d_call: -; cdr3_nt: TGTGCCAGCAGCCCTGGACAAAACTGTGGCTACACCTTC; cdr3_aa: CASSPGQNCGYTF
j_call: TRBJ2-1; v_call: TRBV5-1; clone_size: -; d_call: TRBD1; cdr3_nt: TGCGCCAGCAGCCCACGGACAGGTGGGACGGACTACAATGAGCAGTTCTTC; cdr3_aa: CASSPRTGGTDYNEQFF
j_call: TRBJ2-3; v_call: TRBV11-2; clone_size: -; d_call: -; cdr3_nt: TGTGCCAGCAGCTTAGAAGGGAGTCTTCAGGATACGCAGTATTTT; cdr3_aa: CASSLEGSLQDTQYF
j_call: TRBJ1-6; v_call: TRBV4-2; clone_size: -; d_call: -; cdr3_nt: TGTGCCAGCGCCCCCCGGTCCCAGGTACCTTCACCCCTCCACTTT; cdr3_aa: CASAPRSQVPSPLHF
j_call: TRBJ2-1; v_call: TRBV29-1; clone_size: hyperexpanded; d_call: TRBD1; cdr3_nt: TGCAGCGTAGATGAGGGGGACAGGGGTGGGAATGAGCAGTTCTTC; cdr3_aa: CSVDEGDRGGNEQFF
j_call: TRBJ2-1; v_call: TRBV2; clone_size: -; d_call: -; cdr3_nt: TGTGCCAGCAGTGAGAGTGTTTACAATGAGCAGTTCTTC; cdr3_aa: CASSESVYNEQFF
j_call: TRBJ1-2; v_call: TRBV19; clone_size: few; d_call: TRBD1; cdr3_nt: TGTGCCAGTAGGAAGACAGGGGAAGGAAACTATGGCTACACCTTC; cdr3_aa: CASRKTGEGNYGYTF
j_call: TRBJ1-1; v_call: TRBV19; clone_size: -; d_call: -; cdr3_nt: TGTGCCAGTAGTCTCCGGGGGTCGGGGATTGGGAACACTGAAGCTTTCTTT; cdr3_aa: CASSLRGSGIGNTEAFF
j_call: TRBJ1-1; v_call: TRBV18; clone_size: once; d_call: TRBD1; cdr3_nt: TGTGCCAGCTCACCTCGGACAGGGCGGAACACTGAAGCTTTCTTT; cdr3_aa: CASSPRTGRNTEAFF
j_call: TRBJ2-3; v_call: TRBV9; clone_size: once; d_call: -; cdr3_nt: TGTGCCAGCAGTTATGCAAGGACGGAAAACACAGATACGCAGTATTTT; cdr3_aa: CASSYARTENTDTQYF
j_call: TRBJ2-6; v_call: TRBV27; clone_size: -; d_call: -; cdr3_nt: TGTGCCAGCAGTAGGGATTTTTTCTCCTCTGGGGCCAACGTCCTGACTTTC; cdr3_aa: CASSRDFFSSGANVLTF
j_call: TRBJ2-6; v_call: TRBV5-4; clone_size: -; d_call: -; cdr3_nt: TGTGCCAGCAGCTTGGACCCTATGGGCGCTTCTGGGGCCAACGTCCTGACTTTC; cdr3_aa: CASSLDPMGASGANVLTF
j_call: TRBJ2-1; v_call: TRBV6-1; clone_size: once; d_call: TRBD2; cdr3_nt: TGTGCCAGCAGGGGACTAGCGGGGGCCTACAATGAGCAGTTCTTC; cdr3_aa: CASRGLAGAYNEQFF
j_call: TRBJ2-5; v_call: TRBV11-2; clone_size: -; d_call: -; cdr3_nt: TGTGCCAGCAGCCCCGGCCCGGGAGAGGAGACCCAGTACTTC; cdr3_aa: CASSPGPGEETQYF
j_call: TRBJ2-4; v_call: TRBV9; clone_size: few; d_call: -; cdr3_nt: TGTGCCAGCAGCGTACGGGACTGGGACATTCAGTACTTC; cdr3_aa: CASSVRDWDIQYF
j_call: TRBJ2-3; v_call: TRBV28; clone_size: -; d_call: -; cdr3_nt: TGTGCCAGCAGGGAGGGGCCAGATACGCAGTATTTT; cdr3_aa: CASREGPDTQYF
j_call: TRBJ1-2; v_call: TRBV30; clone_size: -; d_call: -; cdr3_nt: TGTGCCTGGAGTGCTAGTGCGCTCTATGGCTACACCTTC; cdr3_aa: CAWSASALYGYTF
j_call: TRBJ2-1; v_call: TRBV11-3; clone_size: -; d_call: -; cdr3_nt: TGTGCCAGCAGTTCAGCCTCAAGGGATGAGCAGTTCTTC; cdr3_aa: CASSSASRDEQFF
j_call: TRBJ2-7; v_call: TRBV4-2; clone_size: -; d_call: -; cdr3_nt: TGTGCCAGCAGCCAAGACAGAGGCTACGAGCAGTACTTC; cdr3_aa: CASSQDRGYEQYF
j_call: TRBJ2-7; v_call: TRBV18; clone_size: -; d_call: TRBD1; cdr3_nt: TGTGCCAGCTCATCGGACAGGGGGGCCTACGAGCAGTACTTC; cdr3_aa: CASSSDRGAYEQYF
j_call: TRBJ1-5; v_call: TRBV19; clone_size: few; d_call: TRBD1; cdr3_nt: TGTGCCAGTAGTGACAGGGGGAATCAGCCCCAGCATTTT; cdr3_aa: CASSDRGNQPQHF